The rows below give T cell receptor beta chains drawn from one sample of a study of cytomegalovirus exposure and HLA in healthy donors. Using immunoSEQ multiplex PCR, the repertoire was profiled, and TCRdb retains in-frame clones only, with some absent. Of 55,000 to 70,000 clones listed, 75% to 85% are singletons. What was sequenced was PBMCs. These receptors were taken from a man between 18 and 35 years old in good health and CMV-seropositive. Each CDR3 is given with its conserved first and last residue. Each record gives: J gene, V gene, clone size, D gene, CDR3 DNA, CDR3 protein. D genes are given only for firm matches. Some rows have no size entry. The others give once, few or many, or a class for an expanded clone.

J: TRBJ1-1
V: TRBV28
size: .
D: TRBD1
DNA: TGTGCCAGTGGGGACAGGCCGCTGAACACTGAAGCTTTCTTT
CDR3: CASGDRPLNTEAFF

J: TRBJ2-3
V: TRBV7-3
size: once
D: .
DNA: TGTGCCAGCAAGAACAGGGTCACAGATACGCAGTATTTT
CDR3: CASKNRVTDTQYF

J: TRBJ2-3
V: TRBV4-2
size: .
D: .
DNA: TGTGCCAGCAGCCAAGAGGGGGGTCGCCCCACAGATACGCAGTATTTT
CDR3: CASSQEGGRPTDTQYF

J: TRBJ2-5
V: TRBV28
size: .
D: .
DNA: TGTGCCGTCGACAGCGAGTACCAAGAGACCCAGTACTTC
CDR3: CAVDSEYQETQYF

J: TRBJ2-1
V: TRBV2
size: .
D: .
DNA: TGTGCCAGCAGTCCCAAATCGGGGTCCGTCTACAATGAGCAGTTCTTC
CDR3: CASSPKSGSVYNEQFF

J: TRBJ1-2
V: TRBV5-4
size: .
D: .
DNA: TGTGCCGGACGAAATTCTTACCTGGGCGCGGGGGATGGCTACACCTTC
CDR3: CAGRNSYLGAGDGYTF

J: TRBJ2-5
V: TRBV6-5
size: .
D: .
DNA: TGTGCCAGCAGTCCCGGTTTAGCAACGAAGACCCAGTACTTC
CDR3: CASSPGLATKTQYF

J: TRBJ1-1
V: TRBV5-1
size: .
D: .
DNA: TGCGCCAGCAGCCTTGGGGGGGTGACTGAAGCTTTCTTT
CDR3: CASSLGGVTEAFF

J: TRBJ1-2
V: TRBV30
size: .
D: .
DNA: TGTGCCTGGGCCGGGACACCGGGAGGCTACACCTTC
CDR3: CAWAGTPGGYTF

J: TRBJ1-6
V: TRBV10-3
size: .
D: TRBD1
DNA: TGTGCCGTAAGTCCTGTGGGACAGGGGAATTCACCCCTCCACTTT
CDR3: CAVSPVGQGNSPLHF

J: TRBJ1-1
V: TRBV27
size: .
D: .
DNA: TGTGCCAGCAGTTCGGACACATCGGGCAGGACTGAAGCTTTCTTT
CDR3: CASSSDTSGRTEAFF

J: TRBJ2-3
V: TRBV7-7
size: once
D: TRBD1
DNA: TGTGCCAGCAGCCCCGGGACAGGGGTTTTGGATACGCAGTATTTT
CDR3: CASSPGTGVLDTQYF

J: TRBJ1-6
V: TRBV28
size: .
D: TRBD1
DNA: TGTGCCAGTATCGCGACCGGGACAGGAAATTCACCCCTCCACTTT
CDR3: CASIATGTGNSPLHF

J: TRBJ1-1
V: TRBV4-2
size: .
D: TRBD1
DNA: TGTGCCAGCAGCCAGGGACAGGGATGGGGCACTGAAGCTTTCTTT
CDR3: CASSQGQGWGTEAFF

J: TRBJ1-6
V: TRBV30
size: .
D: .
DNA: TGTGCCTGGAACAGGGTCAATTCACCCCTCCACTTT
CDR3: CAWNRVNSPLHF

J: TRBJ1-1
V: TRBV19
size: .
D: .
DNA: TGTGCCAGTAGTATAGGTGGACAGAACACTGAAGCTTTCTTT
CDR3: CASSIGGQNTEAFF

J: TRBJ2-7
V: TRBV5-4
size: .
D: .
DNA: TGTGCCAGCAGCTCCTCCTACGAGCAGTACTTC
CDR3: CASSSSYEQYF

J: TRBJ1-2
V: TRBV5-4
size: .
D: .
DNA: TGTGCCAGCAGCTCCCAGGGAAGGAATGGCTACACCTTC
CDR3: CASSSQGRNGYTF

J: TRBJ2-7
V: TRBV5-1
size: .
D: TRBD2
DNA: TGCGCCAGCAGCTTGGGTTCTAGCGGGGTCTACGAGCAGTACTTC
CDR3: CASSLGSSGVYEQYF

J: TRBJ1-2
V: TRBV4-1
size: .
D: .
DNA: TGCGCCAGCAGCCAAGCGACAGGCTCTGGCTACACCTTC
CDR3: CASSQATGSGYTF

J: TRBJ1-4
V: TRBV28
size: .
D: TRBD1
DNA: TGTGCCAGCAGCCGGCAGGGGGACGGTGAAAAACTGTTTTTT
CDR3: CASSRQGDGEKLFF

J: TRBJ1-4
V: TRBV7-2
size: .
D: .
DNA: TGTGCCAGCAGCCCAGCCCCGGGGGGAGGTGCTGAAAAACTGTTTTTT
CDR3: CASSPAPGGGAEKLFF

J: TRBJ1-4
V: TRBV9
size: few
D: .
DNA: TGTGCCAGCAGCGTAGAGGGAGTTAATGAAAAACTGTTTTTT
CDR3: CASSVEGVNEKLFF

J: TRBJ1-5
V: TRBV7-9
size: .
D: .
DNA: TGTGCCAGCAGCTTCGGGAATCAGCCCCAGCATTTT
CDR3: CASSFGNQPQHF

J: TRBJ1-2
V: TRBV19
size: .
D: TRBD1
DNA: TGTGCCAGTGGGGGACAGGGGGGCTATGGCTACACCTTC
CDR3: CASGGQGGYGYTF

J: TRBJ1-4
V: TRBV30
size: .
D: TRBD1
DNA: TGTGCCTGGAGTGTTATAGGGGGCAGTGAAAAACTGTTTTTT
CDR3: CAWSVIGGSEKLFF

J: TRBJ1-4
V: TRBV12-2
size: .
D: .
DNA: TGTGCAAGTCGCCGGACAGGGGGCAGTGAAAAACTGTTTTTT
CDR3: CASRRTGGSEKLFF

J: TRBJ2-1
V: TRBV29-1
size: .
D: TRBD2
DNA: TGCAGCGCCCCGGGAAGCGGGGGGGCCAGGGATGAGCAGTTCTTC
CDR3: CSAPGSGGARDEQFF

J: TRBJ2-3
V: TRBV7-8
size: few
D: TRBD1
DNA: TGTGCCAGCAGCTTAGGACAGGGAGATACGCAGTATTTT
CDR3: CASSLGQGDTQYF

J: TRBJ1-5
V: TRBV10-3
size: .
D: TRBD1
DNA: TGTGCCATCAGTGAGCCGGGACAGGGGAATCAGCCCCAGCATTTT
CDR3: CAISEPGQGNQPQHF

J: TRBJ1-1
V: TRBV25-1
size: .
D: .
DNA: TGTGCCAGCAGACCCGGTCAGGGGAACACTGAAGCTTTCTTT
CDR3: CASRPGQGNTEAFF

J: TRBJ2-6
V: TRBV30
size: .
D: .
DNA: TGTGCCTGGAGCAGGCTATCTTTGAAAGGTGGGGCCAACGTCCTGACTTTC
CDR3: CAWSRLSLKGGANVLTF

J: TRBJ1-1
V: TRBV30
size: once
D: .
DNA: TGTGCCTGGAGTGTACGCGGGCAGTTGAACACTGAAGCTTTCTTT
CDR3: CAWSVRGQLNTEAFF

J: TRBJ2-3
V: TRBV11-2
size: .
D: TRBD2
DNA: TGTGCCAGCAGCTTTCGGGGGGAGACGGCCGCGCAGTATTTT
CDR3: CASSFRGETAAQYF

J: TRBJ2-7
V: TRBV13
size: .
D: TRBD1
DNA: TGTGCCAGCAGCTTAACAGGGGGCGCGTACGAGCAGTACTTC
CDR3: CASSLTGGAYEQYF

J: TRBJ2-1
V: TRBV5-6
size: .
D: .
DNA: TGTGCCAGCAGCGGACTCCAAAATGAGCAGTTCTTC
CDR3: CASSGLQNEQFF

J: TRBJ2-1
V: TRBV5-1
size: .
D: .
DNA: TGCGCCAGCAGCTTGGGAAACAGGGAGAATGAGCAGTTCTTC
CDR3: CASSLGNRENEQFF

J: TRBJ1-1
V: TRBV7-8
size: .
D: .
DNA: TGTGCCAGCAGCTTAACCTGGAGGGACACTGAAGCTTTCTTT
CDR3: CASSLTWRDTEAFF

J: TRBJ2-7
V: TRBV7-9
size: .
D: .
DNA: TGTGCCAGCAGCCCAGGAGGCGTCTACGAGCAGTACTTC
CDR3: CASSPGGVYEQYF

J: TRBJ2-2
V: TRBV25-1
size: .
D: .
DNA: TGTGCCAGCAGTGGGGGGTCGGGAGCCGGGGAGCTGTTTTTT
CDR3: CASSGGSGAGELFF

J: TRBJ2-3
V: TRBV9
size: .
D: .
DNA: TGTGCCAGCAGCGCCGGGGACAGCGGGTCAGATACGCAGTATTTT
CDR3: CASSAGDSGSDTQYF

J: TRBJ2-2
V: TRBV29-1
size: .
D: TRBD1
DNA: TGCAGCGTCCGGACAGGGGCGAACACCGGGGAGCTGTTTTTT
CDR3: CSVRTGANTGELFF

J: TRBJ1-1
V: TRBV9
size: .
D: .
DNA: TGTGCCAGCAGCCCTCTAGCAGGCACTGAAGCTTTCTTT
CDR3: CASSPLAGTEAFF

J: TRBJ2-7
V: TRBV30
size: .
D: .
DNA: TGTGCCTGGAGGGCCAGCGGATACTACGAGCAGTACTTC
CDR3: CAWRASGYYEQYF

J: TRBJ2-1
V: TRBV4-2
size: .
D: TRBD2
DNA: TGTGCCAGCAGCCAAGACTCGGGGGGGAATTTCAATGAGCAGTTCTTC
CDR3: CASSQDSGGNFNEQFF

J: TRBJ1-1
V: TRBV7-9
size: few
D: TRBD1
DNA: TGTGCCAGCAGCCGGGGACAGATGAACACTGAAGCTTTCTTT
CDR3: CASSRGQMNTEAFF

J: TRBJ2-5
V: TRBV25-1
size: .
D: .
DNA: TGTGCCAGCAGTGACACGGCAGGGAGGCAAGAGACCCAGTACTTC
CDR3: CASSDTAGRQETQYF

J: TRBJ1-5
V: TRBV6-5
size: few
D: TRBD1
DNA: TGTGCCAGCAGTTCTAGACAGGGTTCAAATCAGCCCCAGCATTTT
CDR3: CASSSRQGSNQPQHF

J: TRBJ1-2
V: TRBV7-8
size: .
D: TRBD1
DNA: TGTGCCAGCAGCCCCTGGACAGGGGGTGAAACCAACTATGGCTACACCTTC
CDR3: CASSPWTGGETNYGYTF

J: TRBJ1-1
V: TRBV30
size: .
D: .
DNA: TGTGCCTGGAGTGAAGGGAGTAGGACTGAAGCTTTCTTT
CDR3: CAWSEGSRTEAFF

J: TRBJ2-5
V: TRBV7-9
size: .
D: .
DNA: TGTGCCAGCAGCCACCCTCAGGGGCTGACCCAGTACTTC
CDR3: CASSHPQGLTQYF

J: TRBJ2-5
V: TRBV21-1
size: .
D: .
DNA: TGTGCCAGCAGCAAACGGGAGGGACCAGAGACCCAGTACTTC
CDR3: CASSKREGPETQYF

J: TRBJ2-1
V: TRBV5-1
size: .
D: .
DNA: TGCGCCTCAGCGGGGGGACAGGTTTACAATGAGCAGTTCTTC
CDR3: CASAGGQVYNEQFF

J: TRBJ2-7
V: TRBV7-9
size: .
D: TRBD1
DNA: TGTGCCAGCAGCCCGGGACAGTCCTACGAGCAGTACTTC
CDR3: CASSPGQSYEQYF

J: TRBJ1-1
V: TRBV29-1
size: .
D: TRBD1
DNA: TGCAGCGTACAGGGGGAGTACACTGAAGCTTTCTTT
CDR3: CSVQGEYTEAFF

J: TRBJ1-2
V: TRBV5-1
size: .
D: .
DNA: TGCGCCAGCAGCCTAACAGGGTATCAGGATGGCTACACCTTC
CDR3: CASSLTGYQDGYTF

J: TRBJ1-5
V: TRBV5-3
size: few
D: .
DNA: TGTGCCAGAAGCCCCAGGGCCCAGCATTTT
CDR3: CARSPRAQHF

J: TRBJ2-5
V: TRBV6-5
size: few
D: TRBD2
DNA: TGTGCCAGCAGCCTCGCGGGGGGGCACCAAGAGACCCAGTACTTC
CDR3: CASSLAGGHQETQYF

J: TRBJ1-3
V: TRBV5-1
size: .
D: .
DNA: TGCGCCAGCAGCTTGGACATCTCTGGAAACACCATATATTTT
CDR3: CASSLDISGNTIYF

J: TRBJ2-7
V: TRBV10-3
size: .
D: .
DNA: TGTGCCATCAGTGAGTCGAGGGGGGGTAGCGTAGTTTACGAGCAGTACTTC
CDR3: CAISESRGGSVVYEQYF